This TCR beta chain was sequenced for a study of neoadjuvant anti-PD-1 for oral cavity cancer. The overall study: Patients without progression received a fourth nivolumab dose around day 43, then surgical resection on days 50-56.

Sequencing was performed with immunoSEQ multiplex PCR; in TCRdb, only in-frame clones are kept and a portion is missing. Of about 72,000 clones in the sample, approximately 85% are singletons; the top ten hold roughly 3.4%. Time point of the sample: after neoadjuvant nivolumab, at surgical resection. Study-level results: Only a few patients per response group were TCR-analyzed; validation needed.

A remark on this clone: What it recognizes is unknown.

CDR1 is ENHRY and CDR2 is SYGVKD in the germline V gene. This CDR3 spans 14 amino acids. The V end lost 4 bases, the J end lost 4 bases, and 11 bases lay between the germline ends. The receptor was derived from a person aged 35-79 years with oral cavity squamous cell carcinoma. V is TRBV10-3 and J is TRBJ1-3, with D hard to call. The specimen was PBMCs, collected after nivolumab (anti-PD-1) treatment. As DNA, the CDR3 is TGTGCCATCAGTGGTGACCCGAAGGGAAACACCATATATTTT. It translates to CAISGDPKGNTIYF.